The text below deals with one T cell receptor beta chain. Here immunoSEQ multiplex PCR was the method, and the copy in TCRdb shows in-frame clones only, minus some. The data show about 14,000 clones, 71% seen once. This sample was included in a study of neoadjuvant anti-PD-1 for oral cavity cancer. V shed 2 bases and J shed 0 bases, with 14 bases lying between them. CDR1 is SGDLS, CDR2 YYNGEE, per germline. The CDR3 has 16 residues. The clonotype originates from a person aged 35-79 years with oral cavity squamous cell carcinoma. The input for sequencing was PBMCs, taken before nivolumab (anti-PD-1) treatment. The chain has TRBV9 and TRBJ1-1; D not resolved. CDR3 sequence (DNA): TGTGCCAGCAGCGTGGCCCCGGGATTCTTGAACACTGAAGCTTTCTTT. Its translation is CASSVAPGFLNTEAFF. Drawing the rest from reference TRBV9 and TRBJ1-1, the complete variable domain is DSGVTQTPKHLITATGQRVTLRCSPRSGDLSVYWYQQSLDQGLQFLIQYYNGEERAKGNILERFSAQQFPDLHSELNLSSLELGDSALYFCASSVAPGFLNTEAFFGQGTRLTVV.